The 25 T cell receptor beta chains below were found in one sample sequenced in a study of blood T cells in healthy people across ages. Alongside a J-beta primer mix, a sample-barcoded 5' primer served in a second PCR lasting about 7 to 12 cycles. TCRdb reprocessed the 5' RACE reads with MiXCR, giving one entry per CDR3 protein. Among over 300,000 distinct CDR3 sequences listed, 50% to 60% were seen once. Sequenced input: blood. These receptors were obtained from a man in his 60s in good health.

The J gene is TRBJ1-4, the V gene TRBV3-1; D gene uncertain. V lost 1 base and J lost 14, with 8 bases in between. The CDR3 contains 11 residues. CDR1 is LGHDT, CDR2 YNNKEL, per germline (reference sequence). The DNA of the CDR3 is TGTGCCAGCAGCCAAGGCGCACTGCTGTTTTTT. Translating it yields CASSQGALLFF.

The rearrangement links TRBV29-1 to TRBJ2-1; TRBD2 matches 9 bases. The J call may be mistaken, given a closer DNA end match to TRBJ2-7. Per the germline V gene, CDR1 is SQVTM and CDR2 is ANQGSEA. The CDR3 loop spans 15 amino acids. CDR3: CSVEDSGGSGNEQYF. CDR3 coding DNA: TGCAGCGTTGAGGATAGCGGGGGTTCGGGTAATGAGCAGTACTTC.

The chain recombines TRBV6-5 with TRBJ2-1; D is perhaps TRBD1 or TRBD2 (6 bases each). Germline values: CDR1 MNHEY, CDR2 SVGAGI. The V end lost 2 bases, the J end lost 3 bases, and 20 bases lay between the germline ends. The CDR3 consists of 18 residues. The CDR3 DNA follows: TGTGCCAGCAGTTACGGGGGCCACATGGCGGGACGCTACAATGAGCAGTTCTTC. It codes for CASSYGGHMAGRYNEQFF.

The chain couples TRBV20-1 to TRBJ2-5, with a possible D match to TRBD2 (6 bases). The germline gives CDR1 DFQATT, CDR2 SNEGSKA (reference sequence). This CDR3 contains 14 residues. Deletions cut 3 bases from V and 5 bases from J, with 16 bases between. DNA for the CDR3: TGCAGTGCTAGTAAGGTGGAGGGTCGGGAGACCCAGTACTTC. Translating gives CSASKVEGRETQYF.

The chain carries TRBV4-3 and TRBJ2-3; perhaps TRBD2 as D (5 bases). Trimming left V 0 bases short and J 2 bases short, with 15 bases between. There are 17 residues in the CDR3. The germline V gene has CDR1 LGHNA and CDR2 YSLEER. CDR3 region: CASSQDLMTGNTDTQYF. CDR3 DNA sequence: TGCGCCAGCAGCCAAGATCTGATGACGGGAAACACAGATACGCAGTATTTT.

Concerning this clonotype: Possible read error: a much larger clone is one base away. The chain uses TRBV2 and TRBJ2-1; TRBD1 aligns across 8 bases. CDR3 length: 12 residues. J was trimmed by 10 bases and V by 4 bases; bases with no gene match: 3. Germline V lookup: CDR1 SNHLY, CDR2 FYNNEI. The CDR3 loop reads CASSGAGGEQFF. CDR3 DNA sequence: TGTGCCAGCAGTGGAGCAGGGGGCGAGCAGTTCTTC.

A few counts support this clonotype. The rearrangement links TRBV20-1 to TRBJ2-4; D perhaps matches TRBD2 (6 bases). Germline loops: CDR1 DFQATT, CDR2 SNEGSKA (reference sequence). CDR3 length equals 13 residues. Trimming removed 1 base at V and 7 bases at J, with 11 bases between. The CDR3 is CSARVAAGNIQYF. CDR3 in DNA: TGCAGTGCTAGAGTTGCGGCGGGGAACATTCAGTACTTC.

The chain recombines TRBV6-5 with TRBJ2-4; D is possibly TRBD2 (6 bases). The length of the CDR3 is 16 residues. In germline, CDR1 is MNHEY, CDR2 SVGAGI. V dropped 2 bases and J dropped 0 bases, with 11 bases sitting between them. The DNA of the CDR3 is TGTGCCAGCAGTTACCGCTCGGAGGGAGCCAAAAACATTCAGTACTTC. Its protein product is CASSYRSEGAKNIQYF.

About this clonotype itself: A junction end diverges from the germline sequence, so it may reflect a read error. The rearrangement uses TRBV5-1 and TRBJ2-7; 9 nucleotides align to TRBD2. Germline V gene sequence: CDR1 SGHRS, CDR2 YFSETQ. The CDR3 loop spans 15 amino acids. The CDR3 sequence: CASSLTSGPSYERYF. DNA of the CDR3: TGCGCCAGCAGCTTGACTAGCGGGCCCTCCTACGAGCGGTACTTC.

The chain has TRBV6-5 and TRBJ1-5; tentative D call: TRBD1 (6 bases). The CDR3 has 14 amino acids. Germline CDR1 is MNHEY and CDR2 is SVGAGI. Trimming left V 6 bases short and J 0 bases short, with 9 bases between. CDR3 nucleotides: TGTGCCAGCAGACAGGGAGTTAGCAATCAGCCCCAGCATTTT. Translating gives CASRQGVSNQPQHF.

The rearrangement links TRBV12-3 or TRBV12-4 to TRBJ2-3, with D perhaps TRBD2 (5 bases). Deletions cut 6 bases from V and 2 bases from J, with 15 bases between. The CDR3 spans 15 residues. The CDR3 spells CASSRTGEPTDTQYF. The CDR3 bases are TGTGCCAGCAGCAGAACCGGGGAACCCACAGATACGCAGTATTTT.

The rearrangement links TRBV7-9 to TRBJ2-3, with TRBD1 as a possible D gene (6 bases). This CDR3 contains 14 residues. Trimming took off 6 bases at V and 0 bases at J, with 10 bases between the two ends. CDR1 SEHNR and CDR2 FQNEAQ come from the germline V gene (reference sequence). Here the CDR3 DNA reads TGTGCCAGCAGGGCACAGGGCAGCACAGATACGCAGTATTTT. Protein sequence: CASRAQGSTDTQYF.

V is TRBV10-3 and J is TRBJ2-5, with 10 positions matching TRBD2. The V and J ends lost 0 bases and 5 bases, in that order; junction bases with no gene match: 6. This CDR3 spans 16 amino acids. CDR1 is ENHRY and CDR2 is SYGVKD in the germline V gene. The CDR3 region is CAISESGKRGGETQYF. The CDR3 nucleotides read TGTGCCATCAGTGAGTCCGGAAAGCGGGGGGGCGAGACCCAGTACTTC.

J is TRBJ2-7 and V is TRBV29-1; TRBD1 aligns across 9 bases. Germline V CDR1 and CDR2: SQVTM, ANQGSEA. The CDR3 is 14 amino acids. V lost 0 bases to trimming and J lost 5 bases; unmatched junction nucleotides: 5. CDR3 residues: CSVEDAGQGNEQYF. The CDR3 DNA sequence: TGCAGCGTTGAAGATGCAGGACAGGGGAACGAGCAGTACTTC.

The sample holds a few counts of this clonotype. V is TRBV19 and J is TRBJ1-1; D may be TRBD1 (5 bases). There are 13 residues in the CDR3. From germline, CDR1 is LNHDA and CDR2 SQIVND (reference sequence). Trimming removed 5 bases from V and 3 bases from J, with 10 bases in between. The CDR3 DNA follows: TGTGCCAGTAGTCGACAGACAGACACTGAAGCTTTCTTT. It is translated as CASSRQTDTEAFF.

In its sample, this clonotype was seen a few times. The chain combines TRBV29-1 with TRBJ2-3; D is perhaps TRBD1 (5 bases). This CDR3 has 13 amino acids. Trimming stripped 5 bases from V and 4 bases from J, with 13 bases between. Germline CDR1 and CDR2: SQVTM and ANQGSEA. The CDR3 region is CSVPQKGSDTQYF. The DNA for the CDR3 is TGCAGCGTTCCCCAGAAGGGGTCAGATACGCAGTATTTT.

This clonotype showed up just a few times. J is TRBJ2-3 and V is TRBV4-2; TRBD2 matches at 8 bases. Germline V gene data show CDR1 as LGHNA and CDR2 as YNFKEQ. The CDR3 loop spans 16 amino acids. J gave up 2 bases and V 2 bases, and 6 bases lay outside the gene matches. CDR3: CASSQKLAASTDTQYF. The CDR3 bases are TGTGCCAGCAGCCAAAAACTAGCGGCCTCCACAGATACGCAGTATTTT.

The chain recombines TRBV6-2 or TRBV6-3 with TRBJ2-7; no clear D. This CDR3 spans 12 amino acids. V was clipped by 6 bases and J by 6 bases, with 12 bases between them. CDR1 and CDR2 (germline): MNHEY, SVGEGT. CDR3 in DNA: TGTGCCAGCAGCCCGACACCGTGCGAGCAGTACTTC. Translation: CASSPTPCEQYF.

The rearrangement links TRBV7-8 to TRBJ2-3; maybe TRBD2 (6 bases). V gave up 1 base and J gave up 3 bases, with 14 bases separating them. From germline, CDR1 is SGHVS and CDR2 FQNEAQ. The CDR3 is 16 amino acids. CDR3 sequence: CASSLGLGRGTDTQYF. CDR3 sequence (DNA): TGTGCCAGCAGCTTAGGTCTCGGGAGAGGGACAGATACGCAGTATTTT.

The chain carries TRBV29-1 and TRBJ1-2; TRBD1 might be the D (6 bases). Germline V gene data show CDR1 as SQVTM and CDR2 as ANQGSEA. V was trimmed by 2 bases and J by 7 bases, leaving 17 bases between them. CDR3 length: 14 amino acids. CDR3 sequence reads: CSVEQDSFSSGYTF. The CDR3 nucleotides are TGCAGCGTTGAACAGGACAGCTTTTCTTCTGGCTACACCTTC. Drawing the rest from reference TRBV29-1 and TRBJ1-2, the complete variable domain is SAVISQKPSRDICQRGTSLTIQCQVDSQVTMMFWYRQQPGQSLTLIATANQGSEATYESGFVIDKFPISRPNLTFSTLTVSNMSPEDSSIYLCSVEQDSFSSGYTFGSGTRLTVV.

The V and J genes are TRBV25-1 and TRBJ2-4; D ambiguous. Germline-derived CDR1 and CDR2 are MGHDK and SYGVNS. This CDR3 is built from 10 residues. The CDR3 DNA is TGTACCAACAAAGCGCAGGACCCGTACTTC. Translating it yields CTNKAQDPYF.

A few counts support this clonotype. The chain is built from TRBV20-1 and TRBJ2-7, with TRBD1 identical over 10 bases. The CDR3 length is 14 residues. In germline, CDR1 is DFQATT, CDR2 SNEGSKA (reference sequence). V trimming: 4 bases; J trimming: 2 bases; junction bases outside the gene matches: 5. CDR3: CSATDRGNPYEQYF. The CDR3 region has the DNA TGCAGTGCTACGGACAGGGGGAACCCCTACGAGCAGTACTTC.

The chain recombines TRBV29-1 with TRBJ1-4; no reliable D call. V gave up 0 bases and J gave up 12 bases, with 17 bases separating them. Germline CDR1 and CDR2: SQVTM and ANQGSEA. The CDR3 has 14 amino acids. The chain's CDR3 is CSVEEVREGEELFF. As DNA, the CDR3 is TGCAGCGTTGAAGAGGTCCGGGAGGGCGAAGAACTGTTTTTT.

This chain links TRBV5-5 with TRBJ2-7; D is unresolved. CDR3 length: 14 amino acids. Per germline, CDR1 SGHKS and CDR2 YYEKEE (reference sequence). V dropped 1 base and J dropped 0 bases, with 8 bases sitting between them. The CDR3 reads CASSLRQISYEQYF. The CDR3 DNA is TGTGCCAGCAGCTTGAGGCAGATCTCCTACGAGCAGTACTTC.

This chain joins TRBV7-2 and TRBJ1-3, with no clear D. The V gene's germline CDR1 is SGHTA and CDR2 FQGNSA. The CDR3 is 12 residues long. V lost 5 bases, J lost 8 bases, and 10 bases lay in between. CDR3 region: CASSPNGYTIYF. CDR3 sequence (DNA): TGTGCCAGCAGCCCTAATGGGTACACCATATATTTT.